The following is a T cell receptor (beta chain) sequence with its context. TCRdb independently ran MiXCR on the RT-PCR reads; one entry per CDR3 protein. Here the sample spans 450,000 to 600,000 distinct CDR3 sequences, approximately 15% being singletons. Germline assignment: CDR1 LGHNA and CDR2 YNFKEQ. Trimming removed 1 base from V and 8 bases from J, with 17 bases in between. The CDR3 loop spans 15 amino acids. This sample stems from a study of response to subunit inactivated influenza vaccine. This sample comprised CD4+ T cells sorted from PBMCs, obtained less than 30 months after vaccination. This receptor was obtained from a man aged 50-75 years who received an inactivated influenza vaccine. The V and J genes are TRBV4-2 and TRBJ1-2, with unresolved D. The CDR3: CASSQVSTPGSGYTF. CDR3 nucleotide sequence: TGTGCCAGCAGCCAAGTTTCGACGCCCGGGAGCGGCTACACCTTC.